The rows below give T cell receptor beta chains drawn from one sample of a study of shared clonotypes between healthy human individuals. Data came from immunoSEQ multiplex PCR; TCRdb stores just in-frame clones and leaves some out. The sample includes some 580,000 clones, roughly 98% seen only once; the top ten take approximately 0.3%. Sequencing input: naive CD8+ T cells sorted from blood. The receptor source for this set is a man between 25 and 39 years old in good health. Each CDR3 is given with its conserved first and last residue. The order of the fields is V gene, D gene, J gene, clone size, CDR3 protein, CDR3 DNA. The D gene is left open where the match is weak. For some rows the clone size is stated as once, few or many, or as a class when expanded; others skip it.

TRBV5-5,-,TRBJ2-7,-,CASSPPRRLDEQYF,TGTGCCAGCAGCCCCCCTCGGCGATTGGACGAGCAGTACTTC
TRBV7-2,TRBD1,TRBJ2-7,-,CASSLEAGWDRAF,TGTGCCAGCAGCTTAGAGGCCGGGTGGGACAGGGCCTTC
TRBV28,TRBD1,TRBJ1-2,-,CASILRDRGRVDYGYTF,TGTGCCAGCATCTTACGGGACAGGGGGCGTGTTGACTATGGCTACACCTTC
TRBV28,-,TRBJ2-7,once,CASSLRTESSYEQYF,TGTGCCAGCAGTTTAAGGACTGAGAGCTCCTACGAGCAGTACTTC
TRBV7-8,TRBD2,TRBJ2-1,-,CASSLAFGGAVNEQFF,TGTGCCAGCAGCTTAGCGTTCGGGGGGGCGGTCAATGAGCAGTTCTTC
TRBV7-9,TRBD2,TRBJ2-1,-,CASSFSGINDEQFF,TGTGCCAGCAGCTTTAGCGGGATAAATGATGAGCAGTTCTTC
TRBV11-2,TRBD2,TRBJ2-1,-,CASSLGRATSGPSYNEQFF,TGTGCCAGCAGCTTAGGTCGGGCCACTAGCGGTCCCTCCTACAATGAGCAGTTCTTC
TRBV29-1,-,TRBJ2-1,-,CSVGRGFYNEQFF,TGCAGCGTTGGTCGGGGTTTCTACAATGAGCAGTTCTTC
TRBV28,TRBD1,TRBJ1-5,-,CASSPKGQWGNQPQHF,TGTGCCAGCAGTCCAAAGGGACAGTGGGGCAATCAGCCCCAGCATTTT
TRBV19,-,TRBJ1-5,-,CASSIAGLSNQPQHF,TGTGCCAGTAGTATAGCGGGGTTGAGCAATCAGCCCCAGCATTTT
TRBV7-9,-,TRBJ1-2,-,CASMRANDGYTF,TGTGCCAGCATGAGGGCCAACGATGGCTACACCTTC
TRBV29-1,-,TRBJ1-2,-,CSVRLQEFNYGYTF,TGCAGCGTAAGGTTACAGGAGTTTAACTATGGCTACACCTTC
TRBV9,TRBD1,TRBJ2-3,-,CASSSETGSTDTQYF,TGTGCCAGCAGCTCAGAGACAGGGAGCACAGATACGCAGTATTTT
TRBV7-9,-,TRBJ1-1,-,CASSQRSPEAFF,TGTGCCAGCAGCCAGCGTTCCCCTGAAGCTTTCTTT
TRBV6-5,-,TRBJ2-1,-,CASSYSTRWNNEQFF,TGTGCCAGCAGTTACTCAACTAGATGGAACAATGAGCAGTTCTTC
TRBV28,TRBD2,TRBJ2-7,-,CASSGERREGPYEQYF,TGTGCCAGCAGTGGCGAGCGCAGGGAGGGGCCCTACGAGCAGTACTTC
TRBV6-5,TRBD1,TRBJ2-7,-,CASSYLTGVGEQYF,TGTGCCAGCAGTTACTTGACAGGGGTCGGCGAGCAGTACTTC
TRBV5-5,-,TRBJ2-3,-,CASRMGDGILSTDTQYF,TGTGCCAGCAGGATGGGGGACGGAATATTAAGCACAGATACGCAGTATTTT
TRBV7-9,TRBD2,TRBJ2-7,once,CASSRTSGPPYEQYF,TGTGCCAGCAGCCGCACTAGCGGTCCCCCCTACGAGCAGTACTTC
TRBV19,TRBD2,TRBJ2-7,-,CASSIDGLAGDEQYF,TGTGCCAGTAGTATAGATGGACTAGCGGGAGACGAGCAGTACTTC
TRBV9,-,TRBJ2-1,-,CASSVEWSSYNEQFF,TGTGCCAGCAGCGTAGAGTGGAGCTCCTACAATGAGCAGTTCTTC
TRBV5-6,TRBD2,TRBJ2-7,-,CASSFSSGRPYEQYF,TGTGCCAGCAGCTTTAGTAGCGGGAGGCCCTACGAGCAGTACTTC
TRBV27,-,TRBJ2-5,-,CASSLLGDPETQYF,TGTGCCAGCAGTTTATTGGGTGACCCGGAGACCCAGTACTTC
TRBV7-8,TRBD2,TRBJ2-7,-,CASRPTSGEGYEQYF,TGTGCCAGCCGCCCAACTAGCGGGGAGGGGTACGAGCAGTACTTC
TRBV9,TRBD2,TRBJ2-1,-,CASSSGLAGGFSFF,TGTGCCAGCAGCTCGGGACTAGCGGGAGGGTTTTCGTTCTTC
TRBV11-2,TRBD1,TRBJ2-1,once,CASSLDRGIYNEQFF,TGTGCCAGCAGCTTAGACAGGGGGATCTACAATGAGCAGTTCTTC
TRBV5-1,TRBD1,TRBJ2-7,-,CASSFPGQSSYEQYF,TGCGCCAGCAGTTTTCCGGGACAGAGCTCCTACGAGCAGTACTTC
TRBV30,-,TRBJ1-2,-,CAWGIARGYTF,TGTGCCTGGGGGATTGCTCGAGGCTACACCTTC